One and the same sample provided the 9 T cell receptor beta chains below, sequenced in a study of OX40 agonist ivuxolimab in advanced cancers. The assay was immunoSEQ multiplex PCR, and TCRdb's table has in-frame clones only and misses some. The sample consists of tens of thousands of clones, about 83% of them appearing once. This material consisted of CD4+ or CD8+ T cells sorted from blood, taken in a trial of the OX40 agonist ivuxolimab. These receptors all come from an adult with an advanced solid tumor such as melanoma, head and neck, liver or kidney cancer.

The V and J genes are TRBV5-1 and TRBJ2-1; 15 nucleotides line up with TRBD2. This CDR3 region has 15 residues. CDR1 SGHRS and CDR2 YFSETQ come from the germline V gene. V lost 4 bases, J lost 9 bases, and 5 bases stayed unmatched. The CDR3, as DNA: TGCGCCAGCAGCCCCGGGACTAGCGGGAGGACTGAGCAGTTCTTC. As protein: CASSPGTSGRTEQFF.

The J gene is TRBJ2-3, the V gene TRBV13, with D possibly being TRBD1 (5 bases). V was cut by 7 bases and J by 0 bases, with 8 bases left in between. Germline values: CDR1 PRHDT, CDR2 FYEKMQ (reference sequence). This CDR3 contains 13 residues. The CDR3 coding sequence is TGTGCCAGCAAAGGGGTGAGCACAGATACGCAGTATTTT. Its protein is CASKGVSTDTQYF.

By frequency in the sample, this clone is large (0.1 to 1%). The CDR3 protein is CASSLSARGRNEQFF. In DNA, the CDR3 is TGTGCCAGCAGTTTATCGGCCAGGGGGCGGAATGAGCAGTTCTTC. The rearrangement uses TRBV27 and TRBJ2-1, with 8 nucleotides matching TRBD1. The ends lost 0 bases at V and 7 bases at J; junction bases unmatched: 5. Germline values: CDR1 MNHEY, CDR2 SMNVEV (reference sequence). CDR3 length: 15 residues.

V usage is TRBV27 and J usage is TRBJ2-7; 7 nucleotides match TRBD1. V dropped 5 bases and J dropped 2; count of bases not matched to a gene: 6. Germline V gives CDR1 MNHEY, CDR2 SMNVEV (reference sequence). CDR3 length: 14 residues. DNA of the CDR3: TGTGCCAGCAGTACCTGGACAGGTCCCTACGAGCAGTACTTC. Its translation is CASSTWTGPYEQYF.

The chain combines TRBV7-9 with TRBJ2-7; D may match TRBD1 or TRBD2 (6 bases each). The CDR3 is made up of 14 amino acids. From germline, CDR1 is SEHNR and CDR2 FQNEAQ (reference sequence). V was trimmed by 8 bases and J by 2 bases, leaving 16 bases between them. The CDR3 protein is CASDRRGNPYEQYF. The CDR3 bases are TGTGCCAGCGACAGGCGCGGGAATCCCTACGAGCAGTACTTC. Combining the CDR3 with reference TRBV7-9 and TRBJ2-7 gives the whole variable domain DTGVSQNPRHKITKRGQNVTFRCDPISEHNRLYWYRQTLGQGPEFLTYFQNEAQLEKSRLLSDRFSAERPKGSFSTLEIQRTEQGDSAMYLCASDRRGNPYEQYFGPGTRLTVT.

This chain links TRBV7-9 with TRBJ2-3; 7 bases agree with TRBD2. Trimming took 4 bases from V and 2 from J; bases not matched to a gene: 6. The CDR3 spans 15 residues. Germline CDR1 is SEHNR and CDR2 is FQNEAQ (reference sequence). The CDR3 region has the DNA TGTGCCAGCAGCTCGTTGGCGGGGGTCACAGATACGCAGTATTTT. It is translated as CASSSLAGVTDTQYF.

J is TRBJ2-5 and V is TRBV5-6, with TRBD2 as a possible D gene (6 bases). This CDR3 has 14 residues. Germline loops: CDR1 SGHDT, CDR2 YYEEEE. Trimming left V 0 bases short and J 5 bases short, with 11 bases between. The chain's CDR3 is CASSLGRGIETQYF. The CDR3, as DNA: TGTGCCAGCAGCTTGGGGAGGGGCATTGAGACCCAGTACTTC.

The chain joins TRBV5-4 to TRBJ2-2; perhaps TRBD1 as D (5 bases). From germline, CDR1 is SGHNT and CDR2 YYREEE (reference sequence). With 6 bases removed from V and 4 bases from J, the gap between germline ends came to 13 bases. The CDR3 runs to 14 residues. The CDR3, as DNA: TGTGCCAGCACCCTTTGGGGCGGCACCGGGGAGCTGTTTTTT. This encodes CASTLWGGTGELFF.

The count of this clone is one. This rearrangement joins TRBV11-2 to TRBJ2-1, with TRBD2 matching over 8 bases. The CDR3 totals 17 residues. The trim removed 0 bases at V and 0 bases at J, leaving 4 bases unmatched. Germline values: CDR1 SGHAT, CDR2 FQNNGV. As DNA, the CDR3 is TGTGCCAGCAGCTTAGATGGAACTAGCGGCTCCTACAATGAGCAGTTCTTC. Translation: CASSLDGTSGSYNEQFF.